This T cell receptor beta chain was sequenced in a study of neurological immune-mediated disorders. The CDR3 has 12 residues. The germline V and J ends were trimmed by 8 bases and 13 bases, with 15 bases remaining between them. Germline-derived CDR1 and CDR2 are MNHEY and SVGAGI. Study results and limitations: Sharing of CDR3 amino acid sequences among expanded clones across subjects was absent, suggesting private repertoires in all groups.

This clonotype was counted many times. Its antigen is not identified. TCRdb analysed the 5' RACE reads with MiXCR anew, one entry per CDR3 protein. The profile shows under 80,000 distinct CDR3 sequences, 5.2% of them singletons. The TCR originated in a young woman with multiple sclerosis. Specimen: PBMCs. This chain links TRBV6-5 with TRBJ1-6; D is perhaps TRBD1 (6 bases). DNA for the CDR3: TGTGCCAGCTGGAAAAACACAGGGCCCCTCCACTTT. This translates into CASWKNTGPLHF.